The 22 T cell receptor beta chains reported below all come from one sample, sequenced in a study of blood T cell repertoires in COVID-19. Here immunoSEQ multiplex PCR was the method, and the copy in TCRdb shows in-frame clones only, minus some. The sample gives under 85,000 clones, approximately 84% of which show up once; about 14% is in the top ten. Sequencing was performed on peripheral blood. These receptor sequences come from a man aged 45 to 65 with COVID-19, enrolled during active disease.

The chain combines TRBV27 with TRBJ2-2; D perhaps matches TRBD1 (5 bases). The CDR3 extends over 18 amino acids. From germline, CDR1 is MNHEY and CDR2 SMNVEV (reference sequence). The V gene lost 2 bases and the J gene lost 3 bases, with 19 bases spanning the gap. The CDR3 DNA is TGTGCCAGCAGTTTAGGGGCAGTGTCACGATTGTACACCGGGGAGCTGTTTTTT. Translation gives CASSLGAVSRLYTGELFF.

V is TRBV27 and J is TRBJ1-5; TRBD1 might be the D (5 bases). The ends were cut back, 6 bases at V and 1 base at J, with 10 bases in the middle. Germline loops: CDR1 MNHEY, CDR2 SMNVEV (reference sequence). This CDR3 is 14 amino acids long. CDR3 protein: CASRVQGSNQPQHF. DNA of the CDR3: TGTGCCAGCAGGGTTCAGGGAAGCAATCAGCCCCAGCATTTT.

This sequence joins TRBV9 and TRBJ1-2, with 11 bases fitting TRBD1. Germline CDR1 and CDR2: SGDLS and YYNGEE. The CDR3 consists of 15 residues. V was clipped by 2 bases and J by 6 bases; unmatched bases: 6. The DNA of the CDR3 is TGTGCCAGCAGCGTGGGGGACAGGGGGTGGAATGGCTACACCTTC. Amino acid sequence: CASSVGDRGWNGYTF. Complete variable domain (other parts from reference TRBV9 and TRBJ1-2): DSGVTQTPKHLITATGQRVTLRCSPRSGDLSVYWYQQSLDQGLQFLIQYYNGEERAKGNILERFSAQQFPDLHSELNLSSLELGDSALYFCASSVGDRGWNGYTFGSGTRLTVV.

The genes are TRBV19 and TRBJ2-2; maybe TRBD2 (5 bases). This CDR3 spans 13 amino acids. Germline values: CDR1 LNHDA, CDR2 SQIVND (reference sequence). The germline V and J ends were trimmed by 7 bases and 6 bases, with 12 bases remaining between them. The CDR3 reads CASNSGYAGELFF. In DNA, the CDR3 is TGTGCCAGTAATTCGGGGTACGCCGGGGAGCTGTTTTTT. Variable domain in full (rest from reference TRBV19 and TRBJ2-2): DGGITQSPKYLFRKEGQNVTLSCEQNLNHDAMYWYRQDPGQGLRLIYYSQIVNDFQKGDIAEGYSVSREKKESFPLTVTSAQKNPTAFYLCASNSGYAGELFFGEGSRLTVL.

CDR3: CASSLWSEGDTEAFF. The CDR3 region has the DNA TGTGCCAGCAGCTTATGGTCGGAAGGGGACACTGAAGCTTTCTTT. This chain uses TRBV7-9 with TRBJ1-1; tentative D call: TRBD1 (5 bases). The CDR3 totals 15 residues. Germline V gives CDR1 SEHNR, CDR2 FQNEAQ (reference sequence). V was shortened by 2 bases and J by 3 bases, with 13 bases between the two germline ends.

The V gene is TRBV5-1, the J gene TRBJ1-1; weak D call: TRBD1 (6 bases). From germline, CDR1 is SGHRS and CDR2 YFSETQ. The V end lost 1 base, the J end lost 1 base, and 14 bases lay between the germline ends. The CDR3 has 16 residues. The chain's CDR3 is CASSLYGGSGNTEAFF. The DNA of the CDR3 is TGCGCCAGCAGCTTGTATGGGGGCAGCGGGAACACTGAAGCTTTCTTT. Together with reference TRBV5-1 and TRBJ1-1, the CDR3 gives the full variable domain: KAGVTQTPRYLIKTRGQQVTLSCSPISGHRSVSWYQQTPGQGLQFLFEYFSETQRNKGNFPGRFSGRQFSNSRSEMNVSTLELGDSALYLCASSLYGGSGNTEAFFGQGTRLTVV.

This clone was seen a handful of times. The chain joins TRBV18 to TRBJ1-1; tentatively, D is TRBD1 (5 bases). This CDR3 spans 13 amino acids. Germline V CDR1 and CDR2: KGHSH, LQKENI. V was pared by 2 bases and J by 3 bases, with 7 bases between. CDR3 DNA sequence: TGTGCCAGCTCACCATCCAGGGACACTGAAGCTTTCTTT. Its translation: CASSPSRDTEAFF.

The CDR3 DNA reads as TGTGCCAGCAGCGTAGATCTTCCTAGCGGGGGGGCAGAGACCCAGTACTTC. Translating gives CASSVDLPSGGAETQYF. The genes are TRBV9 and TRBJ2-5; 12 bases map to TRBD2. Germline CDR1 is SGDLS and CDR2 is YYNGEE. Losses at the gene ends were 0 bases for V and 4 bases for J; bases not matched to a gene: 7. There are 17 residues in the CDR3.

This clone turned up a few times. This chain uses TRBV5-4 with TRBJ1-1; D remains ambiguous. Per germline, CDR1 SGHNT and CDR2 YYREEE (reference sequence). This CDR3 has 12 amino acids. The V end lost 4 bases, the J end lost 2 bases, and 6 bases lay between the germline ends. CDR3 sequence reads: CASSRGNTEAFF. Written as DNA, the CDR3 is TGTGCCAGCAGCCGAGGAAACACTGAAGCTTTCTTT.

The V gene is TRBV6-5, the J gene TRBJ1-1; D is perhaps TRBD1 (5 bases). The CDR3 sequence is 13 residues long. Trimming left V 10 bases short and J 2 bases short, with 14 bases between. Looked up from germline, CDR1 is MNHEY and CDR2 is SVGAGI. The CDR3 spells CATSGFYNTEAFF. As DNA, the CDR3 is TGTGCCACATCAGGGTTTTATAACACTGAAGCTTTCTTT.

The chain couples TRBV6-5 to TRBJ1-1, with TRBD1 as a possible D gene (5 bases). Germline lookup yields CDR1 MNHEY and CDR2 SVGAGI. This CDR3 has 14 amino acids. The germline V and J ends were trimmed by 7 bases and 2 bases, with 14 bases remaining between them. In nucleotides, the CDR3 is TGTGCCAGCACCCAGGGTTTACTCAACACTGAAGCTTTCTTT. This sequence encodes CASTQGLLNTEAFF.

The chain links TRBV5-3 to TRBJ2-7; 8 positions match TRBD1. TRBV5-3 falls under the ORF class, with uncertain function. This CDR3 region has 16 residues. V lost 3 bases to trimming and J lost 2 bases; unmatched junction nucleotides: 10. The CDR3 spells CARSWIPGQEPYEQYF. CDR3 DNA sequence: TGTGCCAGAAGCTGGATACCGGGACAGGAACCCTACGAGCAGTACTTC.

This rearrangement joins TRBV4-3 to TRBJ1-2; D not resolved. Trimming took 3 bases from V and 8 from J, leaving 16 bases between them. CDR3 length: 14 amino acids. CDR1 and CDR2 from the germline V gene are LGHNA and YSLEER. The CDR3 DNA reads TGCGCCAGCAGCCAGGACGGGGTTTTGCGGGGCTACACCTTC. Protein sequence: CASSQDGVLRGYTF.

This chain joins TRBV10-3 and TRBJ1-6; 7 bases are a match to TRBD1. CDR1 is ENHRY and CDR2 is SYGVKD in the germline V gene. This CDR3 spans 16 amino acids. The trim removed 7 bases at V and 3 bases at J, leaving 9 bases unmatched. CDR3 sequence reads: CAIKGADSNYNSPLHF. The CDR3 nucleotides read TGTGCCATCAAGGGGGCGGATTCCAACTATAATTCACCCCTCCACTTT.

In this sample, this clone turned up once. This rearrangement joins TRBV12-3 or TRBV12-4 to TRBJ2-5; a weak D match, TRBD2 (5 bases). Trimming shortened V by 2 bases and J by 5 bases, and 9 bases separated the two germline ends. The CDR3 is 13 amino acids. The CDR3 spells CASSLPGSETQYF. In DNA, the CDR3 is TGTGCCAGCAGTTTACCGGGGTCGGAGACCCAGTACTTC.

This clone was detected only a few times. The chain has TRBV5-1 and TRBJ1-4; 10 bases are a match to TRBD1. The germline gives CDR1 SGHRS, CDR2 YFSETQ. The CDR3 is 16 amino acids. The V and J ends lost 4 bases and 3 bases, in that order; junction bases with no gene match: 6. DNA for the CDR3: TGCGCCAGCAGCCCAGGGACAGGGGCAGCTAATGAAAAACTGTTTTTT. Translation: CASSPGTGAANEKLFF.

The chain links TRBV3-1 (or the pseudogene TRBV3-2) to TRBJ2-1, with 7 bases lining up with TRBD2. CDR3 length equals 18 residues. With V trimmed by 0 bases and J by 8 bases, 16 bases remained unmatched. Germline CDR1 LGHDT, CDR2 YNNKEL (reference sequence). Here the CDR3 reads CASSQDLRDYNLGDEQFF. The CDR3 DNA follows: TGTGCCAGCAGCCAAGACCTTCGGGACTACAACTTGGGGGATGAGCAGTTCTTC.

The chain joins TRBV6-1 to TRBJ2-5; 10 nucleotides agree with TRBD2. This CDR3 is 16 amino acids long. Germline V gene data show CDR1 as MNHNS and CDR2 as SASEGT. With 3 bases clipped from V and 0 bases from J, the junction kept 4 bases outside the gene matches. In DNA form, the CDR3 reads TGTGCCAGCAGTGAGTGGCTAGCGGGGGACCAAGAGACCCAGTACTTC. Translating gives CASSEWLAGDQETQYF.

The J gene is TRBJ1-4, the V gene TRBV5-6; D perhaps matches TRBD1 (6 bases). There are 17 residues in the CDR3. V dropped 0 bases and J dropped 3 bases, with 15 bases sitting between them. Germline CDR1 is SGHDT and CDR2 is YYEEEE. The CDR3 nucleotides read TGTGCCAGCAGCTTGGATGGGGGGGCGCAGGCTAATGAAAAACTGTTTTTT. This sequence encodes CASSLDGGAQANEKLFF.

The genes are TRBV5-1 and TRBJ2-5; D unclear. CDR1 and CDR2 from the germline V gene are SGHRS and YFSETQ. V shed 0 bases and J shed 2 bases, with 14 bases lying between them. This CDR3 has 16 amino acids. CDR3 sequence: CASSLAGEVLQETQYF. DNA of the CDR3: TGCGCCAGCAGCTTGGCCGGCGAGGTCCTACAAGAGACCCAGTACTTC. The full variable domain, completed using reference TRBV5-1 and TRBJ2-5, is KAGVTQTPRYLIKTRGQQVTLSCSPISGHRSVSWYQQTPGQGLQFLFEYFSETQRNKGNFPGRFSGRQFSNSRSEMNVSTLELGDSALYLCASSLAGEVLQETQYFGPGTRLLVL.

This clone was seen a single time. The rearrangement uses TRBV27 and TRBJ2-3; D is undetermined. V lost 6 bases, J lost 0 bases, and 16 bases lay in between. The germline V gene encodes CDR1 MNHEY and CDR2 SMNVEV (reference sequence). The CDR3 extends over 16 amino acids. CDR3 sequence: CASSRFGLRSTDTQYF. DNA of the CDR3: TGTGCCAGCAGCCGATTCGGGTTGAGAAGCACAGATACGCAGTATTTT.

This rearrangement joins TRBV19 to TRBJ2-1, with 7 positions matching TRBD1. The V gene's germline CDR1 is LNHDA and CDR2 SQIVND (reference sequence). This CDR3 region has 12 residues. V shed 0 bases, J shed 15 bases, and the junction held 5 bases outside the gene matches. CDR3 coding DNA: TGTGCCAGTAGTATAGATGAGACAGGGAGGTTCTTC. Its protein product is CASSIDETGRFF.